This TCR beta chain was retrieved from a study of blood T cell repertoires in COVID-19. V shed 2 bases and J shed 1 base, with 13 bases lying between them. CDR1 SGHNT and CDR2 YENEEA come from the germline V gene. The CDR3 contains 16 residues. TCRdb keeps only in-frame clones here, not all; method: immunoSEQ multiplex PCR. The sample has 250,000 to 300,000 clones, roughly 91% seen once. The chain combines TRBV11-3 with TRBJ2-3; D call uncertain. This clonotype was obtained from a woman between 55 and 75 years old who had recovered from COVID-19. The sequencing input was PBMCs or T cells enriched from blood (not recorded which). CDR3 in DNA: TGTGCCAGCAGCTTATTTTCCAGGATGGGCACAGATACGCAGTATTTT. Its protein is CASSLFSRMGTDTQYF. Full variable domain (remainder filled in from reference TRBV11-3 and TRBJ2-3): EAGVVQSPRYKIIEKKQPVAFWCNPISGHNTLYWYLQNLGQGPELLIRYENEEAVDDSQLPKDRFSAERLKGVDSTLKIQPAELGDSAVYLCASSLFSRMGTDTQYFGPGTRLTVL.